The clone carrying this T cell receptor (beta chain) was picked up one time. This record comes from a study of T cell responses to AZD1222 COVID-19 vaccine. Profiled with immunoSEQ multiplex PCR; TCRdb holds only in-frame clones, not every one. The top ten clones hold 1.5% to 2% of a sample with roughly 150,000 clones, 90% of them seen once. The V and J ends lost 5 bases and 6 bases respectively, with 28 bases between them. The CDR3 contains 19 residues. In germline, CDR1 is SGHAT, CDR2 FQNNGV. Sequencing was performed on peripheral blood, taken on day 0 of AZD1222 vaccination. This TCR derives from an adult in good health. V and J are TRBV11-2 and TRBJ1-4; D might be TRBD1 (6 bases). In DNA form, the CDR3 reads TGTGCCAGCAGCCAAATAAGGGACACATGGAGGATGGGTGATGAAAAACTGTTTTTT. Protein product: CASSQIRDTWRMGDEKLFF.